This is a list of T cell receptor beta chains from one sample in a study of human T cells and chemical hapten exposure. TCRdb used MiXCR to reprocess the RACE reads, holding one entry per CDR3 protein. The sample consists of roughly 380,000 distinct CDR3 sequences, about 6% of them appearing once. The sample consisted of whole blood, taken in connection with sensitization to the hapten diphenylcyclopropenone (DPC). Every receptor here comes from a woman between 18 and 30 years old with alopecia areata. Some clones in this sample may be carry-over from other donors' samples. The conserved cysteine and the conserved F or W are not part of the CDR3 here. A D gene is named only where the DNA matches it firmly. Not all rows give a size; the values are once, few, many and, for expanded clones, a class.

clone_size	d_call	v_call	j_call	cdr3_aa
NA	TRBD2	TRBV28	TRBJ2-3	ASRLGTSASTDTQY
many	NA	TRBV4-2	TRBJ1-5	ASSQERWGQPQH
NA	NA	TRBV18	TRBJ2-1	ASSPRWRDYEQF
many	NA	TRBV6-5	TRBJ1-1	ASSYSLESPGTEAF
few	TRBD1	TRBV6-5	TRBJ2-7	ASRKGTGSSYEQY
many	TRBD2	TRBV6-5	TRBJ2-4	ASRLGLADKNIQY
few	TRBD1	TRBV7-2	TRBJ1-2	ASSLATTGANYGYT
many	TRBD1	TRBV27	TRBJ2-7	ASSFRDRVHEQY
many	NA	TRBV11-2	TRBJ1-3	ASSLGPSKQPGNTIY
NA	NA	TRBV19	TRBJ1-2	ASTVSSANYGYT
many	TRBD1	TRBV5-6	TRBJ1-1	ASSSGGWNTEAF
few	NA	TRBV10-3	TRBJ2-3	AISDWGVRNTDTQY
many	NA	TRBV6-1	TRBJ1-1	ASSEDAELSEAF
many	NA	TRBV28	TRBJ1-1	ASRPDRLNTEAF
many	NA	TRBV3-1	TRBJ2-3	ASSQEGADTQY
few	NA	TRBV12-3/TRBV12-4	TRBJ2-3	ASRPGPSTDTQY
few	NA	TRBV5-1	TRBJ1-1	ASSLVDSTTGSEAF
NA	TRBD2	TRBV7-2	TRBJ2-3	ASSSMGLETDTQY
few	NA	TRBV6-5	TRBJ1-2	ASSYSRGTGSPYGYT
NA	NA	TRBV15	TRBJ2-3	ATSRGEGTDTQY
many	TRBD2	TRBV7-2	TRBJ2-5	ASSSGLGQETQY
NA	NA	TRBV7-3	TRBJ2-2	ASRSGQTNTGELF
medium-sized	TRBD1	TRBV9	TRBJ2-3	ASSVEGQGLAGVAQY
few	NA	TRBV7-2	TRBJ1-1	ASSVYNTEAF
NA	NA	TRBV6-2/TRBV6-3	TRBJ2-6	ASSYNQGLRSGANVLT
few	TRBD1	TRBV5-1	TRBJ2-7	ASSPQGAIYEQY
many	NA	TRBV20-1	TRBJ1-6	SAVKGNSPLH
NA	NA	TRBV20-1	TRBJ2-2	SARNPNGELF
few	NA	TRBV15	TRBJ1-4	ATSRDVEKLF
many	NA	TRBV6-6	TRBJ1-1	ASTILGATENTEAF
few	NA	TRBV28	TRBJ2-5	ASSFSYQETQY
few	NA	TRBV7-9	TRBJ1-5	ASTSSNQPQH
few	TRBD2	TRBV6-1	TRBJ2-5	ASSYGTSGPETQY
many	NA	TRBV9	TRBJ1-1	ASSVYSKNTEAF
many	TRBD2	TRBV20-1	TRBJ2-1	SATSPLLAGDYNEQF